These T cell receptor beta chains were read from a single sample in a study of blood T cell repertoires in COVID-19. TCRdb's table, derived via immunoSEQ multiplex PCR, lists solely in-frame clones and lacks some. Of fewer than 110,000 clones detected, less than 90% appear once; the ten largest clones hold about 6.3%. The sample taken for sequencing was peripheral blood. All receptors come from a human donor in a cohort sampled during active COVID-19. Each CDR3 is given with its conserved first and last residue. D genes are given only for firm matches. Not every row has a clone size; where given, it reads once, few, many or a size class.

J: TRBJ2-7; size: -; D: TRBD1; V: TRBV27; CDR3: CASSPSQNPGTVLYEQYF; DNA: TGTGCCAGCAGTCCGTCCCAAAACCCCGGGACAGTACTCTACGAGCAGTACTTC
J: TRBJ1-4; size: -; D: -; V: TRBV9; CDR3: CASSGGQTSNEKLFF; DNA: TGTGCCAGCAGCGGAGGACAGACTTCGAATGAAAAACTGTTTTTT
J: TRBJ2-1; size: -; D: -; V: TRBV21-1; CDR3: CASSKQNSREPTYNEQFF; DNA: TGTGCCAGCAGCAAACAAAACTCCAGGGAACCGACGTACAATGAGCAGTTCTTC
J: TRBJ2-7; size: once; D: -; V: TRBV20-1; CDR3: CSASRKTYEQYF; DNA: TGCAGTGCTAGTCGGAAGACTTACGAGCAGTACTTC
J: TRBJ2-1; size: -; D: -; V: TRBV10-3; CDR3: CAISDGGAADDEQFF; DNA: TGTGCCATCAGTGATGGGGGGGCTGCCGACGATGAGCAGTTCTTC
J: TRBJ2-3; size: -; D: -; V: TRBV14; CDR3: CASSQGRVLGGPSTDTQYF; DNA: TGTGCCAGCAGCCAAGGAAGGGTTTTAGGAGGACCGAGCACAGATACGCAGTATTTT
J: TRBJ1-1; size: -; D: -; V: TRBV30; CDR3: CAWNIQEEAFF; DNA: TGTGCCTGGAATATACAGGAAGAAGCTTTCTTT
J: TRBJ1-5; size: once; D: -; V: TRBV19; CDR3: CASSTALNQPQHF; DNA: TGTGCCAGTAGTACCGCGCTGAATCAGCCCCAGCATTTT
J: TRBJ1-4; size: -; D: -; V: TRBV30; CDR3: CAWSRGKIDEKLFF; DNA: TGTGCCTGGAGTAGGGGGAAGATTGATGAAAAACTGTTTTTT
J: TRBJ2-5; size: -; D: TRBD2; V: TRBV24-1; CDR3: CATSDPRGARTSGYQETQYF; DNA: TGTGCCACCAGTGATCCCCGGGGTGCACGGACTAGCGGTTACCAAGAGACCCAGTACTTC
J: TRBJ2-3; size: -; D: -; V: TRBV19; CDR3: CATSTVPGDTQYF; DNA: TGTGCCACATCAACTGTTCCGGGGGATACGCAGTATTTT
J: TRBJ2-3; size: -; D: -; V: TRBV2; CDR3: CASSGEDTQYF; DNA: TGTGCCAGCAGTGGTGAGGATACGCAGTATTTT
J: TRBJ2-4; size: -; D: -; V: TRBV9; CDR3: CASSSRLAKNIQYF; DNA: TGTGCCAGCAGCAGCCGACTAGCCAAAAACATTCAGTACTTC
J: TRBJ2-7; size: -; D: TRBD1; V: TRBV30; CDR3: CAWSPITGGGEQYF; DNA: TGTGCCTGGAGTCCTATTACAGGGGGCGGCGAGCAGTACTTC
J: TRBJ2-5; size: once; D: TRBD2; V: TRBV7-7; CDR3: CASSLLGGGAAETQYF; DNA: TGTGCCAGCAGCTTATTGGGCGGGGGGGCCGCAGAGACCCAGTACTTC
J: TRBJ2-1; size: -; D: -; V: TRBV6-1; CDR3: CASSELADTYNEQFF; DNA: TGTGCCAGCAGTGAGCTAGCCGATACTTACAATGAGCAGTTCTTC
J: TRBJ1-2; size: -; D: TRBD1; V: TRBV10-3; CDR3: CAISVSINRGANYGYTF; DNA: TGTGCCATCAGTGTTTCGATCAACAGGGGAGCTAACTATGGCTACACCTTC
J: TRBJ1-5; size: -; D: -; V: TRBV9; CDR3: CASSPQVGGGQPQHF; DNA: TGTGCCAGCAGCCCCCAGGTGGGGGGAGGGCAGCCCCAGCATTTT
J: TRBJ1-2; size: -; D: -; V: TRBV4-1; CDR3: CASSQDMAGLNAYGYTF; DNA: TGCGCCAGCAGCCAAGATATGGCAGGACTTAATGCCTATGGCTACACCTTC
J: TRBJ2-2; size: -; D: -; V: TRBV28; CDR3: CASTLTRNTGELFF; DNA: TGTGCCAGCACATTAACACGGAACACCGGGGAGCTGTTTTTT
J: TRBJ1-6; size: -; D: TRBD1; V: TRBV7-9; CDR3: CASSYLGQGKGDSPLHF; DNA: TGTGCCAGCAGCTATCTCGGACAGGGGAAAGGCGATTCACCCCTCCACTTT
J: TRBJ1-6; size: -; D: TRBD1; V: TRBV5-1; CDR3: CASRQQGSSYNSPLHF; DNA: TGCGCCAGCAGGCAACAGGGGAGCTCCTATAATTCACCCCTCCACTTT
J: TRBJ1-5; size: -; D: -; V: TRBV4-1; CDR3: CASSHGDQPQHF; DNA: TGCGCCAGCAGCCACGGGGATCAGCCCCAGCATTTT
J: TRBJ2-1; size: -; D: TRBD2; V: TRBV5-4; CDR3: CASSLESGRKNEQFF; DNA: TGTGCCAGCAGCTTGGAAAGCGGGAGGAAGAATGAGCAGTTCTTC
J: TRBJ2-3; size: -; D: -; V: TRBV28; CDR3: CASRLPGVGDTQYF; DNA: TGTGCCAGCAGGCTACCAGGGGTCGGAGATACGCAGTATTTT
J: TRBJ1-6; size: -; D: -; V: TRBV11-2; CDR3: CASSLLSGDNSPLHF; DNA: TGTGCCAGCAGCTTATTATCAGGGGATAATTCACCCCTCCACTTT
J: TRBJ2-2; size: -; D: TRBD1; V: TRBV5-4; CDR3: CASSSGQGRTGELFF; DNA: TGTGCCAGCAGCTCCGGACAGGGCCGAACCGGGGAGCTGTTTTTT
J: TRBJ2-5; size: -; D: -; V: TRBV7-2; CDR3: CASSAQGRRETQYF; DNA: TGTGCCAGCAGCGCACAGGGGAGGAGGGAGACCCAGTACTTC
J: TRBJ1-3; size: -; D: -; V: TRBV27; CDR3: CASSWGVGNTIYF; DNA: TGTGCCAGCAGTTGGGGGGTTGGAAACACCATATATTTT
J: TRBJ2-7; size: -; D: TRBD2; V: TRBV5-4; CDR3: CASSPGTSRRAGAEEQYF; DNA: TGTGCCAGCAGTCCCGGGACTAGCCGACGAGCGGGGGCCGAGGAGCAGTACTTC
J: TRBJ2-5; size: -; D: -; V: TRBV7-9; CDR3: CASSLWSDQETQYF; DNA: TGTGCCAGCAGCTTATGGTCAGACCAAGAGACCCAGTACTTC
J: TRBJ2-2; size: -; D: -; V: TRBV3-1/TRBV3-2; CDR3: CASSRLQGRAANTGELFF; DNA: TGTGCCAGCAGCCGTCTCCAGGGGAGGGCCGCGAACACCGGGGAGCTGTTTTTT
J: TRBJ2-6; size: -; D: TRBD2; V: TRBV9; CDR3: CASSSTRGSGANVLTF; DNA: TGTGCCAGCAGCTCAACGCGGGGGTCTGGGGCCAACGTCCTGACTTTC
J: TRBJ2-7; size: -; D: TRBD2; V: TRBV6-5; CDR3: CASSYGSGGSLEQYF; DNA: TGTGCCAGCAGTTACGGTAGCGGGGGATCCCTTGAGCAGTACTTC
J: TRBJ2-3; size: -; D: TRBD1; V: TRBV19; CDR3: CASSGDRDRFEDTQYF; DNA: TGTGCCAGTAGTGGGGACAGGGATAGATTTGAGGATACGCAGTATTTT
J: TRBJ2-2; size: -; D: TRBD1; V: TRBV5-1; CDR3: CASSGTGAGELFF; DNA: TGCGCCAGCAGCGGGACAGGGGCCGGGGAGCTGTTTTTT
J: TRBJ2-6; size: -; D: -; V: TRBV7-6; CDR3: CASSLWSRVGGANVLTF; DNA: TGTGCCAGCAGCTTATGGTCCAGGGTGGGAGGGGCCAACGTCCTGACTTTC
J: TRBJ2-7; size: -; D: -; V: TRBV6-5; CDR3: CASSYDRTYEQYF; DNA: TGTGCCAGCAGTTACGACAGGACCTACGAGCAGTACTTC
J: TRBJ2-2; size: once; D: -; V: TRBV7-9; CDR3: CASSLAGATGELFF; DNA: TGTGCCAGCAGCTTAGCAGGGGCCACCGGGGAGCTGTTTTTT
J: TRBJ1-2; size: -; D: -; V: TRBV6-5; CDR3: CASTPTWARSYTF; DNA: TGTGCCAGCACCCCAACGTGGGCCAGAAGCTACACCTTC
J: TRBJ1-2; size: -; D: -; V: TRBV19; CDR3: CASSTTANYGYTF; DNA: TGTGCCAGTAGTACGACAGCTAACTATGGCTACACCTTC
J: TRBJ2-1; size: -; D: TRBD2; V: TRBV18; CDR3: CASSPGLAGGPNNEQFF; DNA: TGTGCCAGCTCCCCAGGACTAGCGGGGGGGCCCAACAATGAGCAGTTCTTC
J: TRBJ1-3; size: once; D: -; V: TRBV5-4; CDR3: CASSTGRSGGNTIYF; DNA: TGTGCCAGCAGCACCGGACGGTCGGGGGGAAACACCATATATTTT
J: TRBJ2-3; size: -; D: -; V: TRBV6-1; CDR3: CASSEAAGSSTDTQYF; DNA: TGTGCCAGCAGTGAAGCGGCAGGTTCTAGCACAGATACGCAGTATTTT
J: TRBJ2-2; size: -; D: -; V: TRBV24-1; CDR3: CATSRTGAPNTGELFF; DNA: TGTGCCACCAGTCGGACGGGAGCCCCGAACACCGGGGAGCTGTTTTTT
J: TRBJ2-3; size: few; D: TRBD1; V: TRBV5-8; CDR3: CASSLGQGGTDTQYF; DNA: TGTGCCAGCAGCTTGGGCCAGGGGGGCACAGATACGCAGTATTTT